Given below is one T cell receptor beta chain in context. This clonotype has at least ten counts. This receptor's antigen is unknown. No base quality information exists; no much larger clone differs at one position. This record comes from a study of T cells in Graves' hyperthyroidism and ophthalmopathy (dated by TCRdb to between 2018 and 2021). About the full investigation: Peripheral blood was sampled at the time of initial diagnosis, prior to any treatment. TCR V-J signatures able to tell the groups apart were searched for in a discovery cohort of about a hundred patients, of whom more than 40 had Graves' ophthalmopathy and 55 to 60 had stable Graves' hyperthyroidism. Whether ophthalmopathy could be predicted prospectively was tested in an independent validation cohort made up of fewer than 20 hyperthyroidism patients plus 17 patients who later progressed to ophthalmopathy. Following sampling, methimazole starting at 30 mg daily was given to hyperthyroidism patients, and high-dose intravenous methylprednisolone was given to ophthalmopathy patients. The approximately 100 discovery patients were divided at random into training and test sets in a 7:3 ratio. The study also compared thyroid tissue and blood T-cell repertoires from about six Graves' hyperthyroidism patients. TCR Vbeta CDR3 sequencing of around 130 peripheral blood samples (43 ophthalmopathy, some 75 hyperthyroidism and around 17 progressor patients) is reported in the paper. Results the study describes overall, beyond this receptor: Blood samples also contained most of the expanded thyroid clonotypes (frequency above 0.001), which suggests that blood repertoires may reflect thyroid immune responses. In cross-validation, a model built on a 13 V-J signature told ophthalmopathy apart from stable hyperthyroidism with under 90% sensitivity and about 81% specificity, and in testing the same model reached 80%/75%. Sample size was not statistically predetermined, and blinding of investigators to group allocation was not performed. During validation, the model predicted progression to ophthalmopathy a median of around six months ahead of onset, with around 70% sensitivity and around 72% specificity.

Stable Graves' hyperthyroidism was defined as no progression to ophthalmopathy during 18 months of follow-up. The hyperthyroidism patients were between 18 and 65 years old and newly diagnosed, with a disease duration of less than 2 months. Exclusion was applied to patients with uncontrolled infections, other autoimmune diseases, pregnancy or lactation. Diagnoses were based on clinical symptoms, serum thyroxine and TRAb, thyroid ultrasound and orbital computed tomography. PBMCs were separated from 10 ml of fresh peripheral blood using Ficoll-Paque density gradient centrifugation. Total RNA was extracted with Trizol reagent, and quality was checked on an Agilent 2100 Bioanalyzer. The TCR beta CDR3 regions were amplified from the RNA transcripts. The TCR CDR3 was subjected to a first round of RT-PCR using the HTBI primer set and the Qiagen OneStep RT-PCR kit. Libraries were constructed in a second round of multiplex PCR, after which size selection and purification were performed. Paired-end sequencing of the libraries was performed with 100 bp reads on an Illumina HiSeq2000. Processing in the source paper ran as follows. Raw data were processed with SOAPnuke, discarding reads with adapters, uncalled bases, mean Phred below 15, or no exact constant-primer or identifier match. COPE v1.2.5 was used to merge high-quality paired reads, and clonotypes were defined as unique nucleotide sequences. MiTCR v1.1 was used to align clonotypes to the IMGT TRBV, TRBD and TRBJ reference segments. The analysis included only V-J combinations with a frequency above 0.0001, which together covered 98% to 99.2% of the repertoires. A TCS score was defined as the ratio of F50 (clonal expansion) to E x V (chaos), with BLOSUM62-based TCRdist applied between CDR3 peptides within each V-J. Welch's t-statistics and random forest reduced roughly 530 V-J features to under 15, which were used in a naive Bayes classifier (R e1071). TCRdb applied fastp at Q25 and MiXCR to the public reads, then kept only in-frame beta chains. CDR3 protein duplicates are merged, each entry listing the most common genes and DNA. The V and J calls here are based on TCRdb, not the publication. The sample has around 520,000 distinct CDR3 sequences on record, about 15% of them singletons. The ten largest clones take up about 14% of the sample.

Sequencing used blood. This receptor was obtained from a woman in her thirties or forties with Graves' hyperthyroidism.

The CDR3 reads CSAREDNTQYF. Read as DNA, the sequence is TGCAGTGCTAGAGAAGACAATACGCAGTATTTT. The sequence is built from TRBV20-1 and TRBJ2-3; no D gene can be assigned with confidence. Trimming costs V 0 bases and J 7 bases, and their ends lie 5 bases apart. Including cysteine and phenylalanine, the CDR3 has 11 amino acids. The retained sequence is limited to the CDR3, 33 bases, with the frame set at the first base. Based on the germline V gene (reference sequence), the CDR1 and CDR2 sequences are DFQATT and SNEGSKA.